This T cell receptor (beta chain) was sequenced in a study of control samples from healthy donors and cancer patients. The protocol was immunoSEQ multiplex PCR, while the TCRdb copy is restricted to in-frame clones and leaves out a portion. The sample comprises about 120,000 clones, around 93% of which are singletons, and under 2% rests with the top ten. The CDR3 runs 15 residues. After removal of 10 bases from V and 3 bases from J, the junction contained 10 bases not matched to a gene. Germline values: CDR1 KGHDR, CDR2 SFDVKD. The material sequenced was PBMCs. This TCR was sampled from a man aged 45-60 years with head and neck cancer. This rearrangement joins TRBV24-1 to TRBJ2-3; 9 bases agree with TRBD1. The CDR3 DNA sequence: TGTGCCACTGCGGCTGGACAGGGGATTACAGATACGCAGTATTTT. Its translation: CATAAGQGITDTQYF.